Listed below are T cell receptor beta chains from one sample, sequenced in a study of blood T cell repertoires in COVID-19. Here immunoSEQ multiplex PCR was the method, and the copy in TCRdb shows in-frame clones only, minus some. The sample lists tens of thousands of clones, around 72% occurring once. Sequenced sample: peripheral blood. Source of these receptors: a human donor with acute or convalescent COVID-19. The donor label of this sample is uncertain. CDR3s leave out the opening cysteine and the closing phenylalanine or tryptophan. A D gene is named only where the DNA matches it firmly. Not all rows give a size; the values are once, few, many and, for expanded clones, a class.

V,D,size,CDR3
TRBV24-1,TRBD2,-,ATSDLAGAREQF
TRBV3-1/TRBV3-2,-,-,ASSPRDLKYEQY
TRBV10-3,-,-,AISESRGRDEQY
TRBV5-1,TRBD1,-,ASSLIGGADYEQY
TRBV28,-,-,ATGGPTADTQY
TRBV10-1,TRBD2,few,ATSSGGANEQF
TRBV2,-,once,ASSSWNEQF
TRBV7-9,-,once,ASSLWGGSYNEQF
TRBV7-2,TRBD2,-,ASSLETSGIGEQY
TRBV5-1,TRBD1,-,ASSWGGQGITEAF
TRBV7-9,-,-,ASSQLAGSSPLAKNIQY
TRBV28,TRBD2,few,ATALLTSGSFYNEQF
TRBV28,-,-,ATHSGGSYGYT
TRBV6-5,TRBD1,-,ASRTTGESPLH
TRBV2,-,-,ATQDEFSFYGYT
TRBV7-2,TRBD2,few,ASSSYGPLGGRGTDTQY
TRBV13,-,-,ASTTRSQGPYGYT
TRBV3-1/TRBV3-2,TRBD1,-,ASSQGTGKSTDTQY
TRBV28,TRBD1,-,ASSLALGDSSWDSPLH
TRBV28,-,few,ASSRPPPEETQY
TRBV2,TRBD1,-,ASSEAPGQGFTTQY
TRBV7-8,-,-,ASSQTTNYGYT
TRBV10-2,TRBD1,-,ASSPRPGQGIYEQY
TRBV5-6,-,-,ASSVEAVRNTGELF
TRBV4-2,TRBD2,-,ASSQALAGGTDTQY
TRBV6-6,-,-,ASSSGKANTEAF
TRBV12-5,-,-,ASDPPPDSGETQY
TRBV28,-,-,ASSTLSPYEQY
TRBV6-5,TRBD1,-,ASSSTGTAGELF
TRBV2,TRBD1,-,ASGGQGDEKLF
TRBV18,-,many,ASSPVQIVRGTPLH
TRBV11-2,-,-,ASSLGPGNTIY
TRBV24-1,TRBD2,-,ATASGGLNTGELF
TRBV6-5,-,-,ASSTDRVGTQY
TRBV5-6,-,-,ASSLRVATNEKLF
TRBV3-1/TRBV3-2,-,-,ASSQPSGLPDTQY
TRBV2,TRBD2,-,ASTETRGGQNEQF
TRBV3-1/TRBV3-2,TRBD2,few,ASSQELAGTGELF
TRBV5-6,-,-,ASSSPGRPQH
TRBV5-1,-,-,ASTDSNLAKNIQY
TRBV25-1,-,-,ASSTSTVH
TRBV27,TRBD2,few,ASSPSGSGNEQF
TRBV29-1,-,-,SVEWDGTPNNEQF
TRBV7-2,-,few,ASSSPYGLNTEAF
TRBV21-1,-,few,ASPQDRGHGNTEAF
TRBV6-5,TRBD2,-,ANRLAGAGGGELF
TRBV28,TRBD2,-,ASSPGGGANVLT
TRBV9,TRBD2,-,ASSRRGGEPQY
TRBV19,TRBD1,few,ASSDGTVPEKLF
TRBV6-5,TRBD2,-,ASNVAGTAPKTQY
TRBV19,TRBD2,-,ASTSGGGSTDTQY
TRBV4-1,TRBD1,once,ASSQVAGTGHEKLF
TRBV3-1/TRBV3-2,TRBD2,-,ASSSGSSYNEQF
TRBV10-1,-,-,ASSESRSPFYGYT
TRBV28,TRBD2,-,ASSLFTSGYEQY
TRBV10-3,-,once,AISGTTNKKLF
TRBV7-9,TRBD1,-,ASSNGQGPSPLH
TRBV7-3,-,-,ASSLFRETEAF
TRBV19,TRBD2,-,ASSMIAGGADTQY